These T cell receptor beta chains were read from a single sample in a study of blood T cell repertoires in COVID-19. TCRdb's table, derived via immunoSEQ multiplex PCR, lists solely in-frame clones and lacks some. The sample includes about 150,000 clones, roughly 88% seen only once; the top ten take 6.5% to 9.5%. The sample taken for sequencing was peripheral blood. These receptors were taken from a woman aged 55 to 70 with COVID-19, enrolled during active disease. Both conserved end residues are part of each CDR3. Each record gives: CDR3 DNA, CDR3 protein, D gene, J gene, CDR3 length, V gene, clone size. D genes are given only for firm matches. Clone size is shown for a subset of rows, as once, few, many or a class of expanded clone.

DNA: TGTGCCAGCTCACCAGAAGGACAGGGCAGGGGCTACACCTTC
CDR3: CASSPEGQGRGYTF
D: TRBD1
J: TRBJ1-2
length: 14
V: TRBV18
size: NA

DNA: TGTGCCAGCAGTCGAGCTTTCACGCATAGCAATCAGCCCCAGCATTTT
CDR3: CASSRAFTHSNQPQHF
D: NA
J: TRBJ1-5
length: 16
V: TRBV7-9
size: NA

DNA: TGCGCCAGCAGCCCAACTCGAGGGGCGGGGGGGCAAGAGACCCAGTACTTC
CDR3: CASSPTRGAGGQETQYF
D: TRBD2
J: TRBJ2-5
length: 17
V: TRBV4-1
size: NA

DNA: TGTGCCAGCAGCCCGGGACTAGCGACCCAAGAGACCCAGTACTTC
CDR3: CASSPGLATQETQYF
D: TRBD2
J: TRBJ2-5
length: 15
V: TRBV11-3
size: NA

DNA: TGCGCCAGCAGCCAAGTCAGTTTATCCTACGAGCAGTACTTC
CDR3: CASSQVSLSYEQYF
D: NA
J: TRBJ2-7
length: 14
V: TRBV4-1
size: NA

DNA: TGTGCCAGCACCCACTCGGGACAGGGGGCAAAAGGCTACACCTTC
CDR3: CASTHSGQGAKGYTF
D: TRBD1
J: TRBJ1-2
length: 15
V: TRBV3-1/TRBV3-2
size: NA

DNA: TGTGCCAGCACCGAGACTACAGGACAGGGGGCGATCGGCTACACCTTC
CDR3: CASTETTGQGAIGYTF
D: TRBD1
J: TRBJ1-2
length: 16
V: TRBV9
size: NA

DNA: TGTGCCAGCATCATCGGGGGGGCCTCCTACAATGAGCAGTTCTTC
CDR3: CASIIGGASYNEQFF
D: TRBD2
J: TRBJ2-1
length: 15
V: TRBV7-9
size: NA

DNA: TGTGCCAGTAGTCCAGAGAGAAGGGGCACTGAAGCTTTCTTT
CDR3: CASSPERRGTEAFF
D: NA
J: TRBJ1-1
length: 14
V: TRBV19
size: NA

DNA: TGTGCCAGCAGTCGGGACACTTCCTACAATGAGCAGTTCTTC
CDR3: CASSRDTSYNEQFF
D: NA
J: TRBJ2-1
length: 14
V: TRBV25-1
size: few

DNA: TGTGCCAGCAGCTTGGACCGGGACAGGGGGCGAAAAATCTATGGCTACACCTTC
CDR3: CASSLDRDRGRKIYGYTF
D: TRBD1
J: TRBJ1-2
length: 18
V: TRBV5-5
size: once

DNA: TGTGCCACCAGTGATTTCCGGGACAGGGGGCAAAATCAGCCCCAGCATTTT
CDR3: CATSDFRDRGQNQPQHF
D: TRBD1
J: TRBJ1-5
length: 17
V: TRBV24-1
size: NA

DNA: TGCGCCAGCAGCCCTCAGGACAGGGGGTGGACTGAAGCTTTCTTT
CDR3: CASSPQDRGWTEAFF
D: TRBD1
J: TRBJ1-1
length: 15
V: TRBV5-1
size: NA

DNA: TGTGCCAGTAGTATCGAGCCAGGGGGGACCTATGGCTACACCTTC
CDR3: CASSIEPGGTYGYTF
D: TRBD1
J: TRBJ1-2
length: 15
V: TRBV19
size: NA

DNA: TGTGCCAGCAGCTTAGTAGCGGGGGCCTCCTACAATGAGCAGTTCTTC
CDR3: CASSLVAGASYNEQFF
D: TRBD2
J: TRBJ2-1
length: 16
V: TRBV7-9
size: NA

DNA: TGTGCCAGCTCACCAGGGGCGGGACGGCTGGGAAACACCATATATTTT
CDR3: CASSPGAGRLGNTIYF
D: NA
J: TRBJ1-3
length: 16
V: TRBV18
size: NA

DNA: TGTGCCAGCAGCTTAGTCCTGGGAGGGGAGACTGAAGCTTTCTTT
CDR3: CASSLVLGGETEAFF
D: NA
J: TRBJ1-1
length: 15
V: TRBV7-8
size: NA

DNA: TGTGCCAGCAGCCCCCATCCAGGGTCCATGAACACTGAAGCTTTCTTT
CDR3: CASSPHPGSMNTEAFF
D: NA
J: TRBJ1-1
length: 16
V: TRBV7-9
size: NA

DNA: TGTGCCAGCAGCCATTCCCAAGCGGGACCTCGCTACAATGAGCAGTTCTTC
CDR3: CASSHSQAGPRYNEQFF
D: TRBD2
J: TRBJ2-1
length: 17
V: TRBV7-8
size: NA

DNA: TGTGCCAGCAGCCAGAGACAGGGCCCCACCGGGGAGCTGTTTTTT
CDR3: CASSQRQGPTGELFF
D: TRBD1
J: TRBJ2-2
length: 15
V: TRBV11-2
size: NA

DNA: TGTGCCAGCAGACAGGGATCAACTAATGAAAAACTGTTTTTT
CDR3: CASRQGSTNEKLFF
D: NA
J: TRBJ1-4
length: 14
V: TRBV6-5
size: once

DNA: TGCGCCAGCGGGTCTCCTAGCGGGGGGCCGAACACAGATACGCAGTATTTT
CDR3: CASGSPSGGPNTDTQYF
D: TRBD2
J: TRBJ2-3
length: 17
V: TRBV23-1
size: NA

DNA: TGTGCCAGCTCAAAAGACTCCCTCGAGGGTTCACCCCTCCACTTT
CDR3: CASSKDSLEGSPLHF
D: NA
J: TRBJ1-6
length: 15
V: TRBV18
size: NA

DNA: TGCGCCAGCAGCTTGGGAGACTCCTACAATGAGCAGTTCTTC
CDR3: CASSLGDSYNEQFF
D: NA
J: TRBJ2-1
length: 14
V: TRBV5-1
size: once

DNA: TGTGCCAGCTCACCCCAAACAGTGCCCCTAGCCAAAAACATTCAGTACTTC
CDR3: CASSPQTVPLAKNIQYF
D: NA
J: TRBJ2-4
length: 17
V: TRBV18
size: NA

DNA: TGCGCCAGCAGCTTGGCACAGGATCGAACCGGGGAGCTGTTTTTT
CDR3: CASSLAQDRTGELFF
D: NA
J: TRBJ2-2
length: 15
V: TRBV5-1
size: NA

DNA: TGCGCCAGCAGCTTGGCAGGGTATAATTCACCCCTCCACTTT
CDR3: CASSLAGYNSPLHF
D: NA
J: TRBJ1-6
length: 14
V: TRBV5-1
size: NA

DNA: TGCGCCAGCAGCTTATCAGGGCACGAAGGGGACACCATATATTTT
CDR3: CASSLSGHEGDTIYF
D: NA
J: TRBJ1-3
length: 15
V: TRBV5-1
size: NA

DNA: TGTGCCAGCAGCTTATGGGCAGGGGACTATGGCTACACCTTC
CDR3: CASSLWAGDYGYTF
D: NA
J: TRBJ1-2
length: 14
V: TRBV11-2
size: once

DNA: TGTGCCAGCAGCAATATCATTACAGGGCCAAAGACCTACGAGCAGTACTTC
CDR3: CASSNIITGPKTYEQYF
D: NA
J: TRBJ2-7
length: 17
V: TRBV28
size: NA

DNA: TGTGCCAGCACAGCGGGACACGGTGTCGCCGGGGAGCTGTTTTTT
CDR3: CASTAGHGVAGELFF
D: NA
J: TRBJ2-2
length: 15
V: TRBV11-3
size: NA

DNA: TGTGCCAGCAGCTTATTACTAGCGGGGGGGGATGAGCAGTTCTTC
CDR3: CASSLLLAGGDEQFF
D: TRBD2
J: TRBJ2-1
length: 15
V: TRBV7-2
size: NA

DNA: TGTGCCAGTCGGGGAGGGATAGGCCAGCCCCAGCATTTT
CDR3: CASRGGIGQPQHF
D: NA
J: TRBJ1-5
length: 13
V: TRBV2
size: NA

DNA: TGTGCCAGTAGTGGACAGGCCTCCTACGAGCAGTACTTC
CDR3: CASSGQASYEQYF
D: TRBD1
J: TRBJ2-7
length: 13
V: TRBV19
size: NA

DNA: TGTGCCAGCAGACAGGGGGCAGGGACTGAAGCTTTCTTT
CDR3: CASRQGAGTEAFF
D: TRBD1
J: TRBJ1-1
length: 13
V: TRBV3-1/TRBV3-2
size: NA

DNA: TGCGCCAGCGACAGGGGTTCTGGTGGCCACCAAGAGACCCAGTACTTC
CDR3: CASDRGSGGHQETQYF
D: TRBD1
J: TRBJ2-5
length: 16
V: TRBV5-1
size: NA

DNA: TGTGCCAGCAGCACATTAGCGGGGGAAAACATTCAGTACTTC
CDR3: CASSTLAGENIQYF
D: TRBD2
J: TRBJ2-4
length: 14
V: TRBV7-2
size: NA

DNA: TGTGCCAGCAGCTCCGCGGGGGCGAACACCGGGGAGCTGTTTTTT
CDR3: CASSSAGANTGELFF
D: TRBD2
J: TRBJ2-2
length: 15
V: TRBV7-8
size: few

DNA: TGTGCCAGCAGTCCAGGGGACACTGAAGCTTTCTTT
CDR3: CASSPGDTEAFF
D: NA
J: TRBJ1-1
length: 12
V: TRBV12-3/TRBV12-4
size: NA

DNA: TGTGCCAGCTCACCCGGTCGGGGGGTGGAAACTGAAGCTTTCTTT
CDR3: CASSPGRGVETEAFF
D: NA
J: TRBJ1-1
length: 15
V: TRBV18
size: NA

DNA: TGTGCCAGCAGTGAAGAGATGGCTCGGCCCCAGCATTTT
CDR3: CASSEEMARPQHF
D: NA
J: TRBJ1-5
length: 13
V: TRBV2
size: NA

DNA: TGTGCCAGCAGTTTACGCCTTCAATGGGGGACAGATAACACCGGGGAGCTGTTTTTT
CDR3: CASSLRLQWGTDNTGELFF
D: TRBD1
J: TRBJ2-2
length: 19
V: TRBV28
size: NA

DNA: TGTGCCAGCAGCTTAGGGGGGCTCGGCGGGGAGCTGTTTTTT
CDR3: CASSLGGLGGELFF
D: NA
J: TRBJ2-2
length: 14
V: TRBV11-3
size: NA

DNA: TGTGCCTGGAGTCGGGGTCCTTACGAGCAGTACTTC
CDR3: CAWSRGPYEQYF
D: NA
J: TRBJ2-7
length: 12
V: TRBV30
size: NA

DNA: TGTGCCAGCAGTTCCGGGACTAGCTTCTTC
CDR3: CASSSGTSFF
D: TRBD2
J: TRBJ2-1
length: 10
V: TRBV2
size: NA

DNA: TGCGCCAGCAGCGCTGCCTCGGGACAGGGGAGGACTGAAGCTTTCTTT
CDR3: CASSAASGQGRTEAFF
D: TRBD1
J: TRBJ1-1
length: 16
V: TRBV5-1
size: NA

DNA: TGTGCCAGCAGCCGGGCGAACACCGGGGAGCTGTTTTTT
CDR3: CASSRANTGELFF
D: NA
J: TRBJ2-2
length: 13
V: TRBV11-3
size: NA

DNA: TGTGCCAGGGTAAAAGGGGGCGGAGGTGAGCAGTTCTTC
CDR3: CARVKGGGGEQFF
D: TRBD1
J: TRBJ2-1
length: 13
V: TRBV19
size: NA

DNA: TGCGCCAGCAGCTCGACCCAGGGTCGAGCTGAAGCTTTCTTT
CDR3: CASSSTQGRAEAFF
D: NA
J: TRBJ1-1
length: 14
V: TRBV5-1
size: once

DNA: TGTGCCAGCAGCCAAGATGGAGATTCGACAGGCGCAGATACGCAGTATTTT
CDR3: CASSQDGDSTGADTQYF
D: NA
J: TRBJ2-3
length: 17
V: TRBV3-1/TRBV3-2
size: NA

DNA: TGTGCCAGCAGCTTTCGGTCGGGCACAGATACGCAGTATTTT
CDR3: CASSFRSGTDTQYF
D: NA
J: TRBJ2-3
length: 14
V: TRBV7-9
size: NA

DNA: TGCGCCAGCAGCTCGACTAGCGGGGGGTTTAGTAACACCGGGGAGCTGTTTTTT
CDR3: CASSSTSGGFSNTGELFF
D: TRBD2
J: TRBJ2-2
length: 18
V: TRBV5-1
size: NA

DNA: TGTGCCAGCAGCTCCGGGAGGATGGGCAGGGGAGTAGACACTGAAGCTTTCTTT
CDR3: CASSSGRMGRGVDTEAFF
D: NA
J: TRBJ1-1
length: 18
V: TRBV7-9
size: once

DNA: TGTGCCAGCAGTTACGTTCTGGGACAGGGGAATCAGCCCCAGCATTTT
CDR3: CASSYVLGQGNQPQHF
D: TRBD1
J: TRBJ1-5
length: 16
V: TRBV6-2/TRBV6-3
size: NA

DNA: TGTGCCAGCAGTGAACTTCCAGGGGACACCATATATTTT
CDR3: CASSELPGDTIYF
D: NA
J: TRBJ1-3
length: 13
V: TRBV6-1
size: few